This entry concerns a single T cell receptor beta chain. The sample originates from a study of shared clonotypes between healthy human individuals. Using immunoSEQ multiplex PCR, the repertoire was profiled, and TCRdb retains in-frame clones only, with some absent. This table holds about 490,000 clones, around 85% found once. This CDR3 has 15 residues. Trimming removed 5 bases from V and 3 bases from J; junction bases left unmatched: 11. The V gene's germline CDR1 is SQVTM and CDR2 ANQGSEA. This chain joins TRBV29-1 and TRBJ2-7; TRBD2 matches at 9 bases. The sequenced sample consisted of PBMCs. The source of this sequence is a middle-aged woman in good health. Some clones in this sample may be carry-over from other donors' samples. CDR3 in DNA: TGCAGCGTTCGAACGGCGGGAGGGTACAGCTACGAGCAGTACTTC. It encodes CSVRTAGGYSYEQYF.